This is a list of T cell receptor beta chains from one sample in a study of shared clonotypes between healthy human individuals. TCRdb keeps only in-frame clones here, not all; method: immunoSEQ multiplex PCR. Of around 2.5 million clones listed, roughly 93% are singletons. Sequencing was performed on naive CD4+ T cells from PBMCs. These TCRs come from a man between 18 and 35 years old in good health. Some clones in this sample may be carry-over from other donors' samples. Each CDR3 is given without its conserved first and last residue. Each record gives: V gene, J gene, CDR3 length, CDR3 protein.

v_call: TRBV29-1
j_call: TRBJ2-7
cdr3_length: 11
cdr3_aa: SVDLVDGYEQY

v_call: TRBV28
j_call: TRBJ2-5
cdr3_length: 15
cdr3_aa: ASSLPQGARWVETQY

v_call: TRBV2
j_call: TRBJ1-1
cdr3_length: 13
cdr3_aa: ASSGDRGGNTEAF

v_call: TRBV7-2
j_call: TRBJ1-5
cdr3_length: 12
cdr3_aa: ASGERGVGQPQH

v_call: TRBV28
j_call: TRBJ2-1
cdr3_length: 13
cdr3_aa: ASSQGGRTYNEQF

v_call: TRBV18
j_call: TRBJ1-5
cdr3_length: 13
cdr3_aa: ASSPTGTPGQPQH

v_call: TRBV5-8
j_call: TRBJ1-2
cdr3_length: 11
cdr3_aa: ASSLAGTYGYT

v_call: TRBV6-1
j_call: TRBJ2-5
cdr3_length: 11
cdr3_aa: ASSHLGGSDQY

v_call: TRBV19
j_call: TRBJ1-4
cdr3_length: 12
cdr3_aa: ASSSGRAPEKLF

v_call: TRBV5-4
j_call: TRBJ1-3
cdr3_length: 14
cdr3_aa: ASSLRQGLSGNTIY

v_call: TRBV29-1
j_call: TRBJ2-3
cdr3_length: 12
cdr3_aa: SVEGRGRTDTQY

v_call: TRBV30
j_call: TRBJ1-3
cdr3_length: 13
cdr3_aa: AWRPEGGSGNTIY

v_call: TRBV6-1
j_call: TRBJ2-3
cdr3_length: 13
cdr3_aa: ASSERVLSTDTQY

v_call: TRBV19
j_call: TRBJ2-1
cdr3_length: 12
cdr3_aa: ASIEAGGYNEQF

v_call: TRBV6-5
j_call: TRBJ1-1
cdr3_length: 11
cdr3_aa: ASSYVGIAEAF

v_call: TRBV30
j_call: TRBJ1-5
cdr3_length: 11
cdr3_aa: AWSVEGGKPQH

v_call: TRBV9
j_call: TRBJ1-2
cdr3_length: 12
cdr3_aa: ASRRAGTNYGYT

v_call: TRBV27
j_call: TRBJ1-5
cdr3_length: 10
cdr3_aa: ASSFPNQPQH

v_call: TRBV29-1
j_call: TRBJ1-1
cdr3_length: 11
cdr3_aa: SVEDQRSTEAF

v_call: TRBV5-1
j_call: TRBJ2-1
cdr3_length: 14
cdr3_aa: ASSLATGLRRDEQF

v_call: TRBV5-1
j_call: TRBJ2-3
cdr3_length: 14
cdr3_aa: ASSLGGGRAIDTQY

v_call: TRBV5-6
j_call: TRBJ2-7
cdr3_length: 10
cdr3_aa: ASSSQGYEQY

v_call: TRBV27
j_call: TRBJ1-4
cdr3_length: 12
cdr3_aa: ASSLLGANEKLF

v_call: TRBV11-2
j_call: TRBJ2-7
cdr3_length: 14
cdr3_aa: ASSLAVSTSGYEQY

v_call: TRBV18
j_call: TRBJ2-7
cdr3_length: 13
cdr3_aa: ASSPLSSGKYEQY

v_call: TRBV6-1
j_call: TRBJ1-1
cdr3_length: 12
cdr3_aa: ASSRPFRNTEAF

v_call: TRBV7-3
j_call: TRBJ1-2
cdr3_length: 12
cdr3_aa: ASSSRGGEYGYT

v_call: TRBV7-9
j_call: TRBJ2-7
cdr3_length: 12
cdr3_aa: ASSSTGTSYEQY

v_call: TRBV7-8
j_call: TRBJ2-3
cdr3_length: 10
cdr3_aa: ALGASTDTQY

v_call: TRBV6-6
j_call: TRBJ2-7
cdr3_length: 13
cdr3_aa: ATSPRQGVNYEQY

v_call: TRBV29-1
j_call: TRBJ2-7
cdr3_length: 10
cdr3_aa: SVTWGVDEQY

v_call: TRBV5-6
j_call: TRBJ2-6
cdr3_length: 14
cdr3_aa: ASSATTASGANVLT

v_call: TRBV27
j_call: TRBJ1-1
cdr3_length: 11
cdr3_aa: ASSLDPNTEAF

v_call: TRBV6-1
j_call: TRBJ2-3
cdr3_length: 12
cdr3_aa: ASSVPGAGDTQY

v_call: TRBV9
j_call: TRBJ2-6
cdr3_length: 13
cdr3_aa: ASSIQSSGANVLT

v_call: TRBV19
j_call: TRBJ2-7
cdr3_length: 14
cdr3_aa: ASSTPRTGVSYEQY

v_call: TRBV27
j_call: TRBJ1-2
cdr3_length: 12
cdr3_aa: ASSQRGGAGGYT

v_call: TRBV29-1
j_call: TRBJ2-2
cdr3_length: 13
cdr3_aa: SVPKQGAYTGELF

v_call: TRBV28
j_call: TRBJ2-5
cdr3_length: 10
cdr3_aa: ASSSSVETQY

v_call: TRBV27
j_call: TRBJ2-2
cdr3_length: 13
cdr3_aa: ASSPTGRLTGELF

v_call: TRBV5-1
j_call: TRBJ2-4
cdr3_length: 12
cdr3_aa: ASSFDGGKNIQY